The 24 T cell receptor beta chains below all came from one sample that was sequenced in a study of cytomegalovirus exposure and HLA in healthy donors (dated by TCRdb to about 2017). Library method: the immunoSEQ multiplex PCR assay. The multiplex PCR relied on a mix of 60 forward primers for TCR Vbeta segments and 13 reverse primers for TCR Jbeta segments. The table was pulled from immuneACCESS by TCRdb, which kept in-frame rearrangements only. Such tables lose some clones; where checked, under half of the loss comes from unresolved V genes, and the rest has no known cause. In all, the sample holds about 270,000 clones, and 65% to 85% of those were seen once. The ten largest clones take up over 2% of the sample. The source material was PBMCs. The receptors originated from a female donor in good health and CMV-seronegative.

The V gene is TRBV7-9, the J gene TRBJ2-3; the match to TRBD2 covers 8 bases. Trimming took 5 bases from V and 4 from J; bases not matched to a gene: 17. CDR1 and CDR2 (germline): SEHNR, FQNEAQ (reference sequence). CDR3 length: 18 amino acids. The CDR3 is CASSLLERRGARSDTQYF. CDR3 nucleotide sequence: TGTGCCAGCAGCCTATTGGAAAGGCGGGGGGCCCGATCAGATACGCAGTATTTT.

The rearrangement uses TRBV7-2 and TRBJ2-7; D uncertain. The CDR3 consists of 17 residues. The germline V and J ends were trimmed by 5 bases and 1 base, with 21 bases remaining between them. CDR1 and CDR2 from the germline V gene are SGHTA and FQGNSA. CDR3 DNA: TGTGCCAGCAGCCAAACGCGAACCGGGTCCCTATCCTACGAGCAGTACTTC. This translates into CASSQTRTGSLSYEQYF.

The chain joins TRBV6-1 to TRBJ1-1, with D possibly being TRBD1 (6 bases). From germline, CDR1 is MNHNS and CDR2 SASEGT. CDR3 length: 12 residues. V lost 7 bases and J 5 bases, leaving 11 bases between the germline ends. The CDR3 DNA reads as TGTGCCAGCACCAGGGGCTTTACTGAAGCTTTCTTT. It codes for CASTRGFTEAFF.

This sequence joins TRBV4-1 and TRBJ2-7; 12 bases are shared with TRBD1. Germline V CDR1 and CDR2: MGHRA, YSYEKL. Trimming took 0 bases from V and 5 from J; bases not matched to a gene: 5. The length of the CDR3 is 16 residues. The CDR3 coding sequence is TGCGCCAGCAGCCAAGACGGGGGACAGGGGGCCGACGAGCAGTACTTC. Translated: CASSQDGGQGADEQYF.

V and J are TRBV10-3 and TRBJ2-7; TRBD1 is a possible D gene (8 bases). The V gene lost 10 bases and the J gene lost 3 bases, with 19 bases spanning the gap. CDR1 and CDR2 (germline): ENHRY, SYGVKD. This CDR3 spans 14 amino acids. This chain's CDR3 is CATSTGGGIYEQYF. For the CDR3, the DNA is TGTGCCACCTCAACAGGGGGGGGCATCTACGAGCAGTACTTC.

This clone was counted once. In DNA form, the CDR3 reads TGTGCCAGCAGTGAAAGGACAGTCGCCTCCTACGAGCAGTACTTC. Translated: CASSERTVASYEQYF. V usage is TRBV6-1 and J usage is TRBJ2-7, with D possibly being TRBD1 (6 bases). V was trimmed by 2 bases and J by 0 bases, leaving 11 bases between them. The CDR3 runs to 15 residues. From germline, CDR1 is MNHNS and CDR2 SASEGT.

CDR3 protein: CASSLPVGSEAFF. The CDR3, as DNA: TGTGCCAGCAGCTTGCCCGTGGGCTCTGAAGCTTTCTTT. The V call is TRBV5-4, the J call TRBJ1-1; D call uncertain. V dropped 1 base and J dropped 6 bases, with 10 bases sitting between them. CDR1 and CDR2 from the germline V gene are SGHNT and YYREEE (reference sequence). This CDR3 has 13 residues.

The genes are TRBV19 and TRBJ1-2; a weak D match, TRBD1 (6 bases). The V end lost 0 bases, the J end lost 4 bases, and 12 bases lay between the germline ends. The CDR3 is made up of 15 amino acids. The germline V gene has CDR1 LNHDA and CDR2 SQIVND (reference sequence). The CDR3 reads CASSIDRVGGYGYTF. The CDR3 coding sequence is TGTGCCAGTAGTATAGATCGAGTAGGGGGCTATGGCTACACCTTC.

This clone has a handful of counts. The chain combines TRBV6-1 with TRBJ1-5; TRBD1 might be the D (5 bases). Germline CDR1 MNHNS, CDR2 SASEGT. The CDR3 runs to 15 residues. Trimming took off 8 bases at V and 8 bases at J, with 22 bases between the two ends. CDR3 amino acids: CASAKRTTSGEPQHF. CDR3 nucleotides: TGTGCCAGCGCTAAAAGGACCACCTCGGGGGAGCCCCAGCATTTT.

The chain carries TRBV7-9 and TRBJ2-5; 10 bases align to TRBD1. In germline, CDR1 is SEHNR, CDR2 FQNEAQ (reference sequence). This CDR3 spans 14 amino acids. Trimming took 8 bases from V and 5 from J; bases not matched to a gene: 8. CDR3 nucleotide sequence: TGTGCCAGCCGCGGGGACAGGGGTTGGGAGACCCAGTACTTC. It encodes CASRGDRGWETQYF.

This clone was counted a single time. This rearrangement joins TRBV7-9 to TRBJ2-7; the D is unclear. Per the germline V gene, CDR1 is SEHNR and CDR2 is FQNEAQ (reference sequence). V lost 5 bases, J lost 0 bases, and 14 bases lay in between. This CDR3 region has 15 residues. The CDR3 region is CASSGSIRGSYEQYF. Written as DNA, the CDR3 is TGTGCCAGCAGCGGATCTATACGAGGCTCCTACGAGCAGTACTTC. Together with reference TRBV7-9 and TRBJ2-7, the CDR3 gives the full variable domain: DTGVSQNPRHKITKRGQNVTFRCDPISEHNRLYWYRQTLGQGPEFLTYFQNEAQLEKSRLLSDRFSAERPKGSFSTLEIQRTEQGDSAMYLCASSGSIRGSYEQYFGPGTRLTVT.

The V call is TRBV27, the J call TRBJ1-2; TRBD1 might be the D (6 bases). The V gene lost 2 bases and the J gene lost 4 bases, with 14 bases spanning the gap. In germline, CDR1 is MNHEY, CDR2 SMNVEV (reference sequence). The CDR3 sequence is 15 residues long. Here the CDR3 DNA reads TGTGCCAGCAGTTTAGGGCCAGACAGGTTCTATGGCTACACCTTC. Amino acids: CASSLGPDRFYGYTF.

This clone was detected a few times. The chain is built from TRBV7-3 and TRBJ2-1; maybe TRBD2 (6 bases). The CDR3 has 14 residues. The germline V gene has CDR1 SGHTA and CDR2 FQGTGA. The V gene lost 5 bases and the J gene lost 9 bases, with 17 bases spanning the gap. DNA for the CDR3: TGTGCCAGCAGCGACACGGGAGATCTGGGTGAGCAGTTCTTC. It encodes CASSDTGDLGEQFF.

This clone has just one count. The CDR3 region is CASSLGQGWETQYF. In DNA, the CDR3 is TGCGCCAGCAGCCTCGGACAGGGATGGGAGACCCAGTACTTC. This rearrangement joins TRBV5-1 to TRBJ2-5; 8 bases line up with TRBD1. This CDR3 has 14 amino acids. Germline CDR1 SGHRS, CDR2 YFSETQ. V gave up 4 bases and J gave up 5 bases; unmatched junction bases: 7.

The V call is TRBV15, the J call TRBJ2-7; 9 bases agree with TRBD1. Germline V lookup: CDR1 LNHNV, CDR2 YYDKDF (reference sequence). This CDR3 region has 15 residues. Losses at the gene ends were 0 bases for V and 1 base for J; bases not matched to a gene: 1. The CDR3 sequence is CATSRDGTGSYEQYF. The CDR3 DNA reads as TGTGCCACCAGCAGAGATGGGACAGGGTCCTACGAGCAGTACTTC.

The chain is built from TRBV7-8 and TRBJ2-2; tentative D call: TRBD2 (7 bases). Germline assignment: CDR1 SGHVS and CDR2 FQNEAQ. The CDR3 contains 15 residues. Trimming took off 9 bases at V and 4 bases at J, with 18 bases between the two ends. CDR3 nucleotide sequence: TGTGCCAGTAAGGGGGAGGGCCGAGGCACCGGGGAGCTGTTTTTT. Amino acid sequence: CASKGEGRGTGELFF.

Worth noting for this clone: A read error may account for a junction end that differs from germline. V is TRBV27 and J is TRBJ2-7; D unclear. Germline-derived CDR1 and CDR2 are MNHEY and SMNVEV (reference sequence). The CDR3 runs to 13 residues. The CDR3 nucleotides are TGTGCCAGCAGTTTAGTAGTTTCCTCCGAGCAGTACTTC. Its protein product is CASSLVVSSEQYF.

The V gene is TRBV6-1, the J gene TRBJ1-2, with TRBD1 matching 7 bases. The germline V gene has CDR1 MNHNS and CDR2 SASEGT. There are 13 residues in the CDR3. The ends lost 8 bases at V and 3 bases at J; junction bases unmatched: 6. CDR3 DNA sequence: TGTGCCAGCGGACCCGGGACAGACTATGGCTACACCTTC. Amino acid sequence: CASGPGTDYGYTF.

The gene calls are TRBV2 and TRBJ1-4; 7 bases map to TRBD1. The junction had 4 bases not matched to a gene; V was cut back by 5 bases and J by 13 bases. This CDR3 comprises 11 residues. Germline loops: CDR1 SNHLY, CDR2 FYNNEI. The CDR3 DNA is TGTGCCAGCAGTAACCGACAGGGACTGTTTTTT. It codes for CASSNRQGLFF.

V and J are TRBV5-4 and TRBJ2-1, with 8 positions matching TRBD1. Germline V gives CDR1 SGHNT, CDR2 YYREEE (reference sequence). The CDR3 length is 17 residues. Germline trimming cut 5 bases from V and 7 bases from J; bases unmatched to any gene: 17. The CDR3 DNA follows: TGTGCCAGCAGGGTTGGGACAGGCGGCACGTGGGTGAATGAGCAGTTCTTC. It yields the protein CASRVGTGGTWVNEQFF.

The V call is TRBV7-9, the J call TRBJ2-1; the match to TRBD2 covers 10 bases. V shed 5 bases and J 4 bases; nucleotides not matched to a gene: 8. Looked up from germline, CDR1 is SEHNR and CDR2 is FQNEAQ (reference sequence). The length of the CDR3 is 16 residues. The CDR3 loop is CASSQSIAGGYNEQFF. The CDR3 DNA reads TGTGCCAGCAGCCAATCTATAGCGGGAGGATACAATGAGCAGTTCTTC.

V is TRBV10-1 and J is TRBJ2-5, with 14 positions matching TRBD2. Matching the DNA end better, TRBJ2-7 makes the J call doubtful. The CDR3 contains 14 residues. Germline V lookup: CDR1 WNHNN, CDR2 SYGVQD (reference sequence). This CDR3 is CASSGTSGSYEQYF. DNA of the CDR3: TGCGCCAGCAGCGGGACTAGCGGGAGCTACGAGCAGTACTTC.

CDR3 in amino acids: CANQHQSGANVLTF. For the CDR3, the DNA is TGTGCCAACCAACACCAATCTGGGGCCAACGTCCTGACTTTC. The J gene is TRBJ2-6, the V gene TRBV2; D is unresolved. Trimming stripped 10 bases from V and 1 base from J, with 11 bases between. This CDR3 contains 14 residues. Looked up from germline, CDR1 is SNHLY and CDR2 is FYNNEI. The complete variable domain, with remaining parts taken from reference TRBV2 and TRBJ2-6, reads EPEVTQTPSHQVTQMGQEVILRCVPISNHLYFYWYRQILGQKVEFLVSFYNNEISEKSEIFDDQFSVERPDGSNFTLKIRSTKLEDSAMYFCANQHQSGANVLTFGAGSRLTVL.

This clone was seen just once. The J gene is TRBJ1-2, the V gene TRBV11-2; 9 positions match TRBD1. Germline CDR1 reads SGHAT; CDR2 reads FQNNGV. After removal of 5 bases from V and 3 bases from J, the junction contained 7 bases not matched to a gene. This CDR3 has 15 amino acids. CDR3 nucleotides: TGTGCCAGCAGCACCTACAGGGGGCGAGACTATGGCTACACCTTC. It codes for CASSTYRGRDYGYTF.